The clone carrying this T cell receptor (beta chain) has just one count. Its antigen is as yet unknown. Trimming shortened V by 3 bases and J by 0 bases, and 9 bases separated the two germline ends. This CDR3 has 15 amino acids. The V gene's germline CDR1 is LNHDA and CDR2 SQIVND (reference sequence). The data originate from a study of Ad26.COV2.S vaccination and SARS-CoV-2 variants. The overall study: Intramuscular Ad26.COV2.S doses were given once or twice, 56 days apart.

Study observations and caveats: Placebo recipients had lower spike-specific TCR breadth than vaccine recipients.

Treatment given: 19 received Ad26.COV2.S at low or high dose, single or two shots; roughly five received placebo; per-sample allocation not given. The investigators took samples on day 63 after the first vaccine or placebo injection. Assay: immunoSEQ multiplex PCR; the TCRdb copy retains only in-frame clones and omits some. The sample shows around 420,000 clones, approximately 87% of them seen only once. This TCR was recovered from a person between 18 and 59 years old who received the Ad26.COV2.S COVID-19 vaccine or a placebo. The chain joins TRBV19 to TRBJ1-5; the D is unclear. The sample consisted of peripheral blood, taken in a trial of Ad26.COV2.S vaccine versus placebo. CDR3 coding DNA: TGTGCCAGTAGTATCACAACCTATAGCAATCAGCCCCAGCATTTT. This translates into CASSITTYSNQPQHF.